This is a list of T cell receptor beta chains from one sample in a study of OX40 agonist ivuxolimab in advanced cancers. Some clones are missing from TCRdb's copy, which holds only in-frame ones; the method was immunoSEQ multiplex PCR. The table lists about 72,000 clones, approximately 84% of them singletons. The sequenced sample was CD4+ or CD8+ T cells sorted from blood, obtained in a trial of the OX40 agonist ivuxolimab. The source of these receptors is an adult with an advanced solid tumor such as melanoma, head and neck, liver or kidney cancer. Both conserved end residues are part of each CDR3. A D gene is named only where the DNA matches it firmly. Clone size is given for some rows only: seen once, a few or many times, or a class if the clone is expanded.

V gene	D gene	J gene	clone size	CDR3 protein	CDR3 DNA
TRBV10-3	TRBD2	TRBJ2-5	.	CAISEISGGNQETQYF	TGTGCCATCAGTGAGATTAGCGGGGGGAACCAAGAGACCCAGTACTTC
TRBV19	TRBD1	TRBJ2-1	.	CASSIQGAVEQFF	TGTGCCAGTAGTATACAGGGGGCAGTGGAGCAGTTCTTC
TRBV11-3	.	TRBJ2-7	once	CASSLDGGHYEQYF	TGTGCCAGCAGCTTAGATGGGGGGCACTACGAGCAGTACTTC
TRBV5-1	TRBD1	TRBJ2-7	.	CASSLGGGGLSEQYF	TGCGCCAGCAGCTTGGGAGGGGGCGGTCTCTCCGAGCAGTACTTC
TRBV2	.	TRBJ2-3	once	CASSEQGTDTQYF	TGTGCCAGCAGTGAACAGGGCACAGATACGCAGTATTTT
TRBV7-9	.	TRBJ1-1	.	CASSYVGDTEAFF	TGTGCCAGCAGCTATGTAGGGGACACTGAAGCTTTCTTT
TRBV30	.	TRBJ2-2	.	CAWSRGNGELFF	TGTGCCTGGAGCCGGGGAAACGGGGAGCTGTTTTTT
TRBV7-8	.	TRBJ2-1	.	CASSLAGALSYNEQFF	TGTGCCAGCAGCTTAGCGGGCGCCTTGTCCTACAATGAGCAGTTCTTC
TRBV11-3	TRBD1	TRBJ1-6	.	CASSSGQGTGSPLHF	TGTGCCAGCAGCTCCGGACAGGGGACCGGTTCACCCCTCCACTTT
TRBV5-5	.	TRBJ2-3	.	CASSAPGTSTDTQYF	TGTGCCAGCAGCGCGCCAGGTACTAGCACAGATACGCAGTATTTT
TRBV6-1	.	TRBJ1-5	once	CASKTENNQPQHF	TGTGCCAGCAAAACAGAAAATAATCAGCCCCAGCATTTT
TRBV18	.	TRBJ2-7	.	CASSPPGDPYEQYF	TGTGCCAGCTCACCACCGGGGGACCCCTACGAGCAGTACTTC
TRBV30	.	TRBJ1-2	few	CAWSLGTVYGYTF	TGTGCCTGGAGTCTCGGGACCGTCTATGGCTACACCTTC
TRBV11-3	.	TRBJ2-2	once	CASSLRGGYNTGELFF	TGTGCCAGCAGCTTACGTGGGGGGTACAACACCGGGGAGCTGTTTTTT
TRBV11-2	.	TRBJ1-5	.	CASSLAPKGSNQPQHF	TGTGCCAGCAGCTTAGCTCCGAAGGGAAGCAATCAGCCCCAGCATTTT
TRBV7-2	.	TRBJ2-2	.	CASSLGGNTGELFF	TGTGCCAGCAGCTTAGGGGGGAACACCGGGGAGCTGTTTTTT
TRBV6-6	.	TRBJ1-5	.	CASSYRGGGSNQPQHF	TGTGCCAGCAGTTACAGGGGTGGAGGGAGCAATCAGCCCCAGCATTTT
TRBV9	TRBD1	TRBJ2-7	once	CASSPIPRTGSSYEQYF	TGTGCCAGCAGCCCCATCCCCAGGACAGGAAGCTCCTACGAGCAGTACTTC